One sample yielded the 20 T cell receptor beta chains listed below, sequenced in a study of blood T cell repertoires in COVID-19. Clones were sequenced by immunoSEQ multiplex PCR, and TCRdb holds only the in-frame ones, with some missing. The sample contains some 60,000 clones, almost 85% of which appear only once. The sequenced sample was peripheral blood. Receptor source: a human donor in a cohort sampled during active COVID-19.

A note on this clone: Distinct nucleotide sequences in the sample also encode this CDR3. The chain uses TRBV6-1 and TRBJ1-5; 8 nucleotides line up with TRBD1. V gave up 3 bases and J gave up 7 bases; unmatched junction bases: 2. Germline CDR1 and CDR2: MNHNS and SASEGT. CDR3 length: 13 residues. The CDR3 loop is CASSDQGAQPQHF. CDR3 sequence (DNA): TGTGCCAGCAGTGACCAGGGGGCCCAGCCCCAGCATTTT.

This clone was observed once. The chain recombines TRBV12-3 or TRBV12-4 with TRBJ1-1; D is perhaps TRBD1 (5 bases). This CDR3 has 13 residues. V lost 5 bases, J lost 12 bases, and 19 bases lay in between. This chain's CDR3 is CASSPGGGRGTFF. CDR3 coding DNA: TGTGCCAGCAGTCCCGGGGGGGGAAGGGGAACTTTCTTT.

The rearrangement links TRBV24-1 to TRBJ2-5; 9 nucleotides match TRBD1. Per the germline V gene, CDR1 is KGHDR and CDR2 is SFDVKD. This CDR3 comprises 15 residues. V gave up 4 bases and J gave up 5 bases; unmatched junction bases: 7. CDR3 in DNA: TGTGCCACCAGTGAGGCTGGGACAGGGTTGGAGACCCAGTACTTC. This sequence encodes CATSEAGTGLETQYF.

The CDR3 DNA is TGTGCCAGCAGTTTAGATGGGCCCTCCTACGAGCAGTACTTC. Translating it yields CASSLDGPSYEQYF. V and J are TRBV27 and TRBJ2-7, with D uncertain. V was clipped by 2 bases and J by 0 bases, with 8 bases between them. The germline V gene encodes CDR1 MNHEY and CDR2 SMNVEV (reference sequence). CDR3 length equals 14 residues.

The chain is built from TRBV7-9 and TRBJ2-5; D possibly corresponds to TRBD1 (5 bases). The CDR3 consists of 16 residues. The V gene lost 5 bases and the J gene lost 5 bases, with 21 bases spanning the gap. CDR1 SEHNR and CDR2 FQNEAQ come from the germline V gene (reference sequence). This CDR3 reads CASSMTPQGFGETQYF. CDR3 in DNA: TGTGCCAGCAGCATGACACCTCAGGGCTTCGGGGAGACCCAGTACTTC.

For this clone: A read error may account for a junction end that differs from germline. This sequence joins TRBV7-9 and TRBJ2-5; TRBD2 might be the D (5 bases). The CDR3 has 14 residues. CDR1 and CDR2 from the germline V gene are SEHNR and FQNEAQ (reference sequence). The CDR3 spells CASSPSGIQETQYF. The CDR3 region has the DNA TGTGCCAGCAGCCCATCCGGGATACAAGAAACCCAGTACTTC. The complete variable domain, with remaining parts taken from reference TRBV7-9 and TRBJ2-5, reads DTGVSQNPRHKITKRGQNVTFRCDPISEHNRLYWYRQTLGQGPEFLTYFQNEAQLEKSRLLSDRFSAERPKGSFSTLEIQRTEQGDSAMYLCASSPSGIQETQYFGPGTRLLVL.

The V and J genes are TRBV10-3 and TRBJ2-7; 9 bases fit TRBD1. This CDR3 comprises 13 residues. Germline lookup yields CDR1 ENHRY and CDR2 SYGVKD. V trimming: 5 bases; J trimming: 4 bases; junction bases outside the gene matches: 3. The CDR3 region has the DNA TGTGCCATCAGTAAAGGACAGGGGTACGAGCAGTACTTC. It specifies CAISKGQGYEQYF.

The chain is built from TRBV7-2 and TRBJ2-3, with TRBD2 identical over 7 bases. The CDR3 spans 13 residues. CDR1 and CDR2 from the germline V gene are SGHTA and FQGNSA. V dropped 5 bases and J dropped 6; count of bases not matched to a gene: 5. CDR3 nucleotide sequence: TGTGCCAGCAGCCTATTGGGGGGGGATACGCAGTATTTT. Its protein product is CASSLLGGDTQYF.

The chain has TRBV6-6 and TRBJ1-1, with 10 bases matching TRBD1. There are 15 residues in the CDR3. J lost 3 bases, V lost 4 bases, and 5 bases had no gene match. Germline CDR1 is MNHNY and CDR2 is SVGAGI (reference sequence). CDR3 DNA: TGTGCCAGCAGTTCGGGACAGGGGTTGGACACTGAAGCTTTCTTT. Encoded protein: CASSSGQGLDTEAFF.

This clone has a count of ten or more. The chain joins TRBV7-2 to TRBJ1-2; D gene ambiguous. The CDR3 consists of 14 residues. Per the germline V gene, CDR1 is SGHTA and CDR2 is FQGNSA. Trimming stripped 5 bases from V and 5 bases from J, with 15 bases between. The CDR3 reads CASSAQSRRYGYTF. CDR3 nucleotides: TGTGCCAGCAGCGCCCAGTCCCGGCGGTATGGCTACACCTTC.

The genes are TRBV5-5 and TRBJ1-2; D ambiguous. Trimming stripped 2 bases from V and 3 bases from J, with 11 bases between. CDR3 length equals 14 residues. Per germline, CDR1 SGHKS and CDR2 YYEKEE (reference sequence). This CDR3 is CASSLGPGDYGYTF. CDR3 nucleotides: TGTGCCAGCAGCTTAGGCCCCGGGGACTATGGCTACACCTTC.

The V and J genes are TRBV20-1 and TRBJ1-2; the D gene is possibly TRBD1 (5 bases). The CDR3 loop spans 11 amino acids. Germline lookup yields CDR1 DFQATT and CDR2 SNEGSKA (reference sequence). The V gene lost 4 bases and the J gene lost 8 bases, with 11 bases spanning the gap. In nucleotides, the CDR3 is TGCAGTGCTACCTCAGGGAACGGCTACACCTTC. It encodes CSATSGNGYTF.

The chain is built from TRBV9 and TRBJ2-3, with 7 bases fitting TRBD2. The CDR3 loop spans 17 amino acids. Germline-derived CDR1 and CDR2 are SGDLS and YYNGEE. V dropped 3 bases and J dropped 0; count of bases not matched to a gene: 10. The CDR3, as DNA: TGTGCCAGCAGCGCCGCCCACGGGGGGACTAGCACAGATACGCAGTATTTT. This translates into CASSAAHGGTSTDTQYF.

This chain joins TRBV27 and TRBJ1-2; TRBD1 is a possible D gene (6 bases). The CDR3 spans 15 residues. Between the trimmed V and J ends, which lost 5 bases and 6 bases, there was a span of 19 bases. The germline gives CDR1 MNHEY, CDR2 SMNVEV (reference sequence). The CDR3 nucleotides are TGTGCCAGCAGTCCGGGGGGGGGCGAAAGGAATGGCTACACCTTC. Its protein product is CASSPGGGERNGYTF.

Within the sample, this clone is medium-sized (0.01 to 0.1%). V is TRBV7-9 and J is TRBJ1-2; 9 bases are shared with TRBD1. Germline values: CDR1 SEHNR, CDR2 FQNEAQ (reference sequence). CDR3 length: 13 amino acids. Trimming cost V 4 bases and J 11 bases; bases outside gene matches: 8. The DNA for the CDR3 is TGTGCCAGCAGCTCTCCTGGGACAGGGTTTTACACCTTC. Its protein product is CASSSPGTGFYTF. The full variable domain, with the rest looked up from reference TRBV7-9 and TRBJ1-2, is DTGVSQNPRHKITKRGQNVTFRCDPISEHNRLYWYRQTLGQGPEFLTYFQNEAQLEKSRLLSDRFSAERPKGSFSTLEIQRTEQGDSAMYLCASSSPGTGFYTFGSGTRLTVV.

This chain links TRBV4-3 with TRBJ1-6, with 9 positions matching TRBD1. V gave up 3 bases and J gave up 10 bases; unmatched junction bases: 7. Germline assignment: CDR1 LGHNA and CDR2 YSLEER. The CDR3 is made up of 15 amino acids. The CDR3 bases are TGCGCCAGCAGCCACCTGGACAGGGGAGGATCACCCCTCCACTTT. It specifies CASSHLDRGGSPLHF.

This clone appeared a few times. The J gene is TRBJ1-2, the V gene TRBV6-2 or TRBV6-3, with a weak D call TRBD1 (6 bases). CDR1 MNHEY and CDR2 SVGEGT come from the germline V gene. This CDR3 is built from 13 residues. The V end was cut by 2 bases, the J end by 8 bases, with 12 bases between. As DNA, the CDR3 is TGTGCCAGCAGTTACATGGGGGCTCAAGGCTACACCTTC. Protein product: CASSYMGAQGYTF.

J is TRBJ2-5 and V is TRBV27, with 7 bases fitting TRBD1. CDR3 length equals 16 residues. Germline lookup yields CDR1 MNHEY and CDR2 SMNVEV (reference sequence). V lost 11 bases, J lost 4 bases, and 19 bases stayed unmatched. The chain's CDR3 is CAPIRQGETARETQYF. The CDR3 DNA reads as TGTGCCCCCATCCGCCAGGGGGAAACCGCCAGAGAGACCCAGTACTTC.

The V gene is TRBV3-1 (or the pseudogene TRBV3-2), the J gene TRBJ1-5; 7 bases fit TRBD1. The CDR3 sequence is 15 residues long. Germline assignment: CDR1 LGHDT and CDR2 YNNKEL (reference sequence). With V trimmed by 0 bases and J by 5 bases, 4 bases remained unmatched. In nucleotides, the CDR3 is TGTGCCAGCAGCCAAGATTATACAGGGGATCAGCCCCAGCATTTT. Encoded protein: CASSQDYTGDQPQHF.

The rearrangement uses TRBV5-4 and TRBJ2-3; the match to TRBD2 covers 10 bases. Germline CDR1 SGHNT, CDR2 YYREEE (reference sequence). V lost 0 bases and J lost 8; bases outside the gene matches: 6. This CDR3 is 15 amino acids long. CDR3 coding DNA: TGTGCCAGCAGCTTGGCCGGTTCTAGCGGGGGTACGCAGTATTTT. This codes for CASSLAGSSGGTQYF.